This TCR beta chain was profiled in a study of blood T cell repertoires in COVID-19. Study at large: Acute and convalescent COVID-19 specimens originated in the United States, Italy and Spain. T cells, B-cell-depleted T cells, or PBMCs supplied cDNA or gDNA.

Ages ranged from about 18 to 89 years, with residence in more than 20 US areas. Recovered status applied to Cohort 3 donors who had two consecutive negative PCRs. It also applied to those with clearance or with symptom resolution. The data were produced by immunoSEQ multiplex PCR, yet TCRdb's version contains in-frame clones alone and is incomplete. The sample records around 250,000 clones, over 75% being singletons. The germline gives CDR1 MNHNS, CDR2 SASEGT. V lost 2 bases and J 10 bases, leaving 24 bases between the germline ends. The CDR3 runs to 17 residues. The receptor's source is a woman between 50 and 59 years old who had recovered from COVID-19. The V and J genes are TRBV6-1 and TRBJ2-1, with D unresolved. Sequenced sample: PBMCs or T cells enriched from blood (not recorded which). CDR3 amino acids: CASSEYALVENPLEQFF. CDR3 in DNA: TGTGCCAGCAGTGAATATGCGTTGGTAGAAAATCCCCTAGAGCAGTTCTTC.